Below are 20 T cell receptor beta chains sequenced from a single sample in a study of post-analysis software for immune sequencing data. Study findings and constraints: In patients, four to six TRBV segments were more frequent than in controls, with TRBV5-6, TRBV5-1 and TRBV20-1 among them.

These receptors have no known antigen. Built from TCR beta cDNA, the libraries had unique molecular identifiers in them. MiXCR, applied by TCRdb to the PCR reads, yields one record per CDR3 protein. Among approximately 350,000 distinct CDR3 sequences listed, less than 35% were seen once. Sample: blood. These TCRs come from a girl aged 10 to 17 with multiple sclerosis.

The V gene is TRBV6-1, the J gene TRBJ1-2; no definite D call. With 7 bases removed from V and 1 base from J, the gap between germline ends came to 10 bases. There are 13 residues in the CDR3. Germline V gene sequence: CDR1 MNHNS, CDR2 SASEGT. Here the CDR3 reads CASTRTVNYGYTF. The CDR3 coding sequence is TGTGCCAGCACCAGGACGGTTAACTATGGCTACACCTTC.

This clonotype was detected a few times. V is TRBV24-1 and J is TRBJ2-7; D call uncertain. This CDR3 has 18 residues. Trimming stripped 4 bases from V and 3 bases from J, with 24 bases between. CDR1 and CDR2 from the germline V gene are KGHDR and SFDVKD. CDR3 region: CATSDWSRAEGSNYEQYF. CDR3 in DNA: TGTGCCACCAGTGACTGGTCGAGAGCTGAAGGGTCAAACTACGAGCAGTACTTC.

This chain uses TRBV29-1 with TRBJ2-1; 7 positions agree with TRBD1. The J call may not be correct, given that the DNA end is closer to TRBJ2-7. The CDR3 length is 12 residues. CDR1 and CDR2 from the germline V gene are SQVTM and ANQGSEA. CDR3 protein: CSVIQGTHEQYF. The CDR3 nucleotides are TGCAGCGTTATACAGGGGACCCACGAGCAGTACTTC.

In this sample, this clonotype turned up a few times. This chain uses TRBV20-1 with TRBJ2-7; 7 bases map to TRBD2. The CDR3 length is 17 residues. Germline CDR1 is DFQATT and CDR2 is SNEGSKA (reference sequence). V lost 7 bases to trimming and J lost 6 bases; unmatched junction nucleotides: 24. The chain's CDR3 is CSVGSGGLMRKSREQYF. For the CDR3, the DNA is TGCAGTGTCGGGTCCGGGGGGTTGATGAGGAAATCGCGCGAGCAGTACTTC.

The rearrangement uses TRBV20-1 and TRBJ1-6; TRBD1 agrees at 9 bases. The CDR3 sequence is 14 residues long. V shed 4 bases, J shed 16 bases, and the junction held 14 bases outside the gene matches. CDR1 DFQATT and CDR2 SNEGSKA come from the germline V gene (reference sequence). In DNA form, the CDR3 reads TGCAGTGCTATAACAGGGGGCGAGGCGACCGGGCTCCACTTT. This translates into CSAITGGEATGLHF.

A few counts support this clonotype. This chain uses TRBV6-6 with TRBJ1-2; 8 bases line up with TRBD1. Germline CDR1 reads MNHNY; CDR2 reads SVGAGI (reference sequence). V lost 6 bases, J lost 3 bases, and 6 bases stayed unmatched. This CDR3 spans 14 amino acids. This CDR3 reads CASRAGQGDYGYTF. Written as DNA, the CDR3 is TGTGCCAGCAGGGCTGGACAGGGAGACTATGGCTACACCTTC.

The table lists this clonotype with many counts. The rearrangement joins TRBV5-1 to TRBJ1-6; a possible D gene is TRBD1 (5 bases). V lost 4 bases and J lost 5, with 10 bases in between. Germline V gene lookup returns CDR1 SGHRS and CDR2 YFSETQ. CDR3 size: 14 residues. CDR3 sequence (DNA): TGCGCCAGCAGCGGGACGGGAGATAATTCACCCCTCCACTTT. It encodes CASSGTGDNSPLHF.

CDR3 protein: CASSHPSGALGYTF. As DNA, the CDR3 is TGTGCCAGCAGCCACCCTAGCGGGGCGCTGGGCTACACCTTC. The chain uses TRBV5-6 and TRBJ1-2, with D possibly matching TRBD1 (5 bases). The V gene's germline CDR1 is SGHDT and CDR2 YYEEEE. The CDR3 is 14 residues long. Trimming cost V 4 bases and J 8 bases, with 18 bases left between them.

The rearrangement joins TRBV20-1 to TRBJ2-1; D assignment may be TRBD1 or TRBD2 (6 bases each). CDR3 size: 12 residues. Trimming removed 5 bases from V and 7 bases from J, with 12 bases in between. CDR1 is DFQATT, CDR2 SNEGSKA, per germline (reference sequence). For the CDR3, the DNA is TGCAGTGCTCTCCGGAGGGGGAATGAGCAGTTCTTC. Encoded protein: CSALRRGNEQFF.

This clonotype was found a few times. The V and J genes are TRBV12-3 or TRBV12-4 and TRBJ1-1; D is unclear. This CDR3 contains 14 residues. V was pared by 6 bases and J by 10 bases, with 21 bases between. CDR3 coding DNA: TGTGCCAGCAGCACTACCGGGCCAGTTCACGGAGCTTTCTTT. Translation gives CASSTTGPVHGAFF.

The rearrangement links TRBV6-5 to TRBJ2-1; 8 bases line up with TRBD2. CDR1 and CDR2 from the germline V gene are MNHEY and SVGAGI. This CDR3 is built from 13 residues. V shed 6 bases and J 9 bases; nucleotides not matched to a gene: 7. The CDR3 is CASSKGLEGEQFF. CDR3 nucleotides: TGTGCCAGCAGCAAGGGACTAGAGGGTGAGCAGTTCTTC.

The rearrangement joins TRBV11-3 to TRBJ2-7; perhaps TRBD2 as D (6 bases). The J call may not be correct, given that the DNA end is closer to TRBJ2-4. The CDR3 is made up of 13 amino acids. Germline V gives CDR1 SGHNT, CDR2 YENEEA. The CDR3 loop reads CASSLASGDIQYF. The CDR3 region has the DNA TGTGCCAGCAGCTTAGCTTCGGGGGACATTCAGTACTTC.

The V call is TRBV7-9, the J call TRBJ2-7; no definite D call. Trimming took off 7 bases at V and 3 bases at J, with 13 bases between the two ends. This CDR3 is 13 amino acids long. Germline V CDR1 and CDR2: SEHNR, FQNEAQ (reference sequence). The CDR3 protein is CASTLLDGYEQYF. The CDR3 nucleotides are TGTGCCAGCACCCTACTGGACGGCTACGAGCAGTACTTC.

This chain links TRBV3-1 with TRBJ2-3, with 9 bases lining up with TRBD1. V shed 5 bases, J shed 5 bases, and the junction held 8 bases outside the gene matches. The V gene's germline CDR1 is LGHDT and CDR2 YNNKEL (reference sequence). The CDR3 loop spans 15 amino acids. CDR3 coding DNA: TGTGCCAGCAGCGCGGGACAGGGTTCCATAGATACGCAGTATTTT. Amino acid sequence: CASSAGQGSIDTQYF.

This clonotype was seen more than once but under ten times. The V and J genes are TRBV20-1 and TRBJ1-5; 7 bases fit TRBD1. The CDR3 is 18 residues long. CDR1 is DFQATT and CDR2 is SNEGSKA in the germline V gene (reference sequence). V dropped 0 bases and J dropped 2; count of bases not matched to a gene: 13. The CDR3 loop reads CSARDRDSTLYGNQPQHF. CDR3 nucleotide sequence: TGCAGTGCTAGAGATAGGGACAGCACCCTGTATGGCAATCAGCCCCAGCATTTT.

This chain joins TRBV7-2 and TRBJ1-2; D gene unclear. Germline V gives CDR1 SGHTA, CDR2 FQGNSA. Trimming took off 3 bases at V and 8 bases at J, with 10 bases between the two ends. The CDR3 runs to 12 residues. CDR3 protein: CASSFSNRGYTF. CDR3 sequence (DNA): TGTGCCAGCAGCTTTTCTAACCGAGGCTACACCTTC.

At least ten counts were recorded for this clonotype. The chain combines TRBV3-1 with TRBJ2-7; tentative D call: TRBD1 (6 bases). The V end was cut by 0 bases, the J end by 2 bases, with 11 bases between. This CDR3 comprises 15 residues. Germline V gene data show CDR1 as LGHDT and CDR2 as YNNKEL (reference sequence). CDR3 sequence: CASSQDAGTPYEQYF. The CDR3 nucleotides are TGTGCCAGCAGCCAAGATGCAGGGACACCCTACGAGCAGTACTTC.

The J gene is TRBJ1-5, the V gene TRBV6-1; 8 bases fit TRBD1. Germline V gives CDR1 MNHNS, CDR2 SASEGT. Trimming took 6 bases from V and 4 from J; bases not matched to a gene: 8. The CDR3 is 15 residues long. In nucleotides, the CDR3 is TGTGCCAGCAGCGATCCGGGACAGGTGAATCAGCCCCAGCATTTT. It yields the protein CASSDPGQVNQPQHF.

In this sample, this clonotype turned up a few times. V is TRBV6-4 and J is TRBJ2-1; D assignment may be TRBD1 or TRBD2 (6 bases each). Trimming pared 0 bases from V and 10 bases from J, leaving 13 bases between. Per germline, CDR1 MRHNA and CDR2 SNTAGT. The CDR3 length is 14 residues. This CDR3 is CASSDSGGPGEQFF. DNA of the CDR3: TGTGCCAGCAGTGACTCTGGGGGGCCTGGAGAGCAGTTCTTC.

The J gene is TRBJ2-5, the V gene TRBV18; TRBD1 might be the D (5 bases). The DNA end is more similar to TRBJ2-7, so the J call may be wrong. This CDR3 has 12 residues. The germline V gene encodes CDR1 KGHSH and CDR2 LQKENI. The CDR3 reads CASSPSRDEQYF. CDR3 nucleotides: TGTGCCAGCTCACCCTCCAGGGACGAGCAGTACTTC.